This TCR beta chain was recovered during a study of blood T cells in healthy people across ages. General study points: A roughly linear age-dependent decrease characterized TCR beta diversity per million T cells.

Then a second PCR, running about 6 to 11 cycles, was carried out with a sample-barcoded 5' primer and a J-beta primer mix. TCRdb independently ran MiXCR on the 5' RACE reads; one entry per CDR3 protein. This sample has roughly 1.7 million distinct CDR3 sequences, with about 31% found just once. The donors, all healthy, were Caucasians living in Russia, aged 6 to 90. The amount of total RNA extracted per sample was at least 6 micrograms. This clonotype has just one count. What it binds is not known. The CDR3 consists of 15 residues. The V and J ends lost 4 bases and 2 bases, in that order; junction bases with no gene match: 3. CDR1 is SEHNR, CDR2 FQNEAQ, per germline (reference sequence).

This clonotype was sampled from a woman younger than 45 in good health. Sequenced input: blood. The chain uses TRBV7-9 and TRBJ2-5; 11 nucleotides match TRBD2. The CDR3 nucleotides are TGTGCCAGCAGCTCCATAGCGGGAGGGCAAGAGACCCAGTACTTC. It translates to CASSSIAGGQETQYF.